The 27 T cell receptor beta chains presented below share a single source sample, sequenced in a study of blood T cells in healthy people across ages. For the second PCR, which ran for roughly 7 to 11 cycles, a sample-barcoded 5' primer and a J-beta primer mix were used. Each CDR3 protein gets one entry after TCRdb re-called the 5' RACE reads with MiXCR. The repertoire consists of 1,800,000 or so distinct CDR3 sequences, with about two fifths occurring once and the leading ten covering more than 20%. Sample: blood. These receptors all stem from a human donor in good health.

This clonotype showed up just a few times. This chain joins TRBV29-1 and TRBJ1-2, with 9 nucleotides matching TRBD1. V trimming: 0 bases; J trimming: 5 bases; junction bases outside the gene matches: 10. This CDR3 comprises 16 residues. In germline, CDR1 is SQVTM, CDR2 ANQGSEA. As DNA, the CDR3 is TGCAGCGTTGAAGATCACCCGACAGGGGGTCGGTATGGCTACACCTTC. It translates to CSVEDHPTGGRYGYTF.

The chain is built from TRBV6-5 and TRBJ2-5, with D possibly TRBD1 on 6 matching bases. The CDR3 sequence is 13 residues long. Germline CDR1 and CDR2: MNHEY and SVGAGI. V was cut by 5 bases and J by 4 bases, with 11 bases left in between. CDR3 loop: CASSTSRGETQYF. CDR3 coding DNA: TGTGCCAGCAGTACCAGCAGGGGAGAGACCCAGTACTTC.

This clonotype is a singleton in its sample. This sequence joins TRBV15 and TRBJ1-1; D possibly corresponds to TRBD1 (5 bases). The ends were cut back, 0 bases at V and 5 bases at J, with 13 bases in the middle. This CDR3 has 15 amino acids. Per the germline V gene, CDR1 is LNHNV and CDR2 is YYDKDF (reference sequence). The CDR3: CATSRDTGGSTEAFF. CDR3 bases: TGTGCCACCAGCAGAGATACTGGGGGATCAACTGAAGCTTTCTTT.

The chain is built from TRBV27 and TRBJ1-1; 9 bases fit TRBD1. J was trimmed by 5 bases and V by 6 bases; bases with no gene match: 10. CDR1 and CDR2 from the germline V gene are MNHEY and SMNVEV (reference sequence). This CDR3 has 15 residues. CDR3 loop: CASSYVGTGNTEAFF. The CDR3 DNA sequence: TGTGCCAGCAGCTACGTCGGGACAGGGAATACTGAAGCTTTCTTT.

In its sample, this clonotype was seen many times. V usage is TRBV7-2 and J usage is TRBJ2-3; D is possibly TRBD1 (6 bases). With 2 bases removed from V and 1 base from J, the gap between germline ends came to 7 bases. Germline V lookup: CDR1 SGHTA, CDR2 FQGNSA. The CDR3 consists of 14 residues. Here the CDR3 reads CASSLNRGTDTQYF. CDR3 in DNA: TGTGCCAGCAGCTTAAACAGGGGCACAGATACGCAGTATTTT.

V and J are TRBV12-3 or TRBV12-4 and TRBJ2-5; the D is unclear. The CDR3 loop spans 12 amino acids. V lost 6 bases and J 11 bases, leaving 16 bases between the germline ends. CDR3 DNA sequence: TGTGCCAGCAGATACGGGCTATCTGAGCAGTACTTC. The encoded protein is CASRYGLSEQYF.

This clonotype turned up a few times. The V and J genes are TRBV28 and TRBJ2-4, with 8 bases that match TRBD1. The assigned J gene may be wrong: the sequence end matches TRBJ2-7 better. Germline V gene sequence: CDR1 MDHEN, CDR2 SYDVKM. There are 15 residues in the CDR3. DNA for the CDR3: TGTGCCAGCAGTTTGATCGGGACAGGCCACTACGAGCAGTACTTC. Translation: CASSLIGTGHYEQYF.

The sample holds a few counts of this clonotype. The chain uses TRBV6-2 or TRBV6-3 and TRBJ2-7; D might be TRBD1 or TRBD2, each matching 5 bases. The J call is in doubt because the DNA end fits TRBJ2-5 better. The CDR3 contains 15 residues. From germline, CDR1 is MNHEY and CDR2 SVGEGT. CDR3 sequence (DNA): TGTGCCAGCAGTTACCAGGGACGTTGGCAAGAGACCCAGTACTTC. It is translated as CASSYQGRWQETQYF.

This clonotype has just a few counts. The rearrangement links TRBV9 to TRBJ2-2; D gene uncertain. The CDR3 contains 15 residues. Trimming left V 0 bases short and J 0 bases short, with 6 bases between. The germline gives CDR1 SGDLS, CDR2 YYNGEE. Written as DNA, the CDR3 is TGTGCCAGCAGCGTAGGTGATACGAACACCGGGGAGCTGTTTTTT. Residues: CASSVGDTNTGELFF.

This clonotype came up a few times. Written as DNA, the CDR3 is TGTGCCAGCAGTTTTCGGCCCAATTCACCCCTCCACTTT. This sequence encodes CASSFRPNSPLHF. V and J are TRBV12-3 or TRBV12-4 and TRBJ1-6; D unresolved. This CDR3 has 13 amino acids. Trimming left V 3 bases short and J 7 bases short, with 7 bases between.

As DNA, the CDR3 is TGTGCCAGCAGCTTTACGGAGGAAAACATTCAGTACTTC. As protein: CASSFTEENIQYF. The rearrangement uses TRBV7-2 and TRBJ2-4; weak D call: TRBD2 (5 bases). Trimming took off 3 bases at V and 5 bases at J, with 8 bases between the two ends. CDR3 length: 13 residues. Germline-derived CDR1 and CDR2 are SGHTA and FQGNSA.

This clonotype was observed a single time. A junction end diverges from the germline sequence, so it may reflect a read error. CDR3 nucleotides: TGCGCCTGCAGCCCGGGGGCGGGCGAGCAGTACTTC. Amino acid sequence: CACSPGAGEQYF. V usage is TRBV5-1 and J usage is TRBJ2-5; D assignment may be TRBD1 or TRBD2 (6 bases each). The last part of the DNA fits TRBJ2-7 better; the J call may be wrong. The CDR3 contains 12 residues. CDR1 SGHRS and CDR2 YFSETQ come from the germline V gene.

The rearrangement links TRBV12-3 or TRBV12-4 to TRBJ2-3; the D gene is possibly TRBD2 (7 bases). This CDR3 is built from 16 residues. V lost 5 bases and J 8 bases, leaving 23 bases between the germline ends. The CDR3 reads CASSRIGGGPSGTQYF. The CDR3 region has the DNA TGTGCCAGCAGTCGAATAGGGGGGGGCCCTTCGGGTACGCAGTATTTT.

This clonotype showed up just a few times. The V gene is TRBV20-1, the J gene TRBJ2-1; tentatively, D is TRBD2 (6 bases). V lost 4 bases to trimming and J lost 9 bases, with 10 bases between them. The CDR3 contains 11 residues. The V gene's germline CDR1 is DFQATT and CDR2 SNEGSKA (reference sequence). This CDR3 is CSATLGGEQFF. As DNA, the CDR3 is TGCAGTGCTACTCTCGGGGGTGAGCAGTTCTTC.

V gene TRBV4-1 combines with J gene TRBJ1-2; TRBD1 matches 8 bases. Germline CDR1 and CDR2: MGHRA and YSYEKL. The junction had 6 bases not matched to a gene; V was cut back by 1 base and J by 5 bases. The CDR3 has 15 amino acids. Here the CDR3 reads CASSQGLTGAYGYTF. The CDR3 DNA sequence: TGCGCCAGCAGCCAAGGTTTGACAGGGGCATATGGCTACACCTTC.

The rearrangement links TRBV5-1 to TRBJ2-1; D not certain. Germline V gene sequence: CDR1 SGHRS, CDR2 YFSETQ. V gave up 0 bases and J gave up 6 bases, with 19 bases separating them. The CDR3 spans 17 residues. The CDR3 reads CASSLAGSAVPSNEQFF. CDR3 bases: TGCGCCAGCAGCTTGGCGGGTTCGGCAGTCCCCAGCAATGAGCAGTTCTTC.

This clonotype was observed a handful of times. This sequence joins TRBV7-9 and TRBJ1-5; D not resolved. The CDR3 sequence is 15 residues long. The germline V gene has CDR1 SEHNR and CDR2 FQNEAQ (reference sequence). Trimming removed 0 bases at V and 3 bases at J, with 9 bases between. The CDR3 reads CASSLAGRINQPQHF. CDR3 bases: TGTGCCAGCAGCTTAGCCGGCAGGATCAATCAGCCCCAGCATTTT.

This clonotype has just a few counts. V gene TRBV12-3 or TRBV12-4 combines with J gene TRBJ1-2; 7 bases line up with TRBD1. The CDR3 is 13 amino acids. Trimming took 3 bases from V and 8 from J; bases not matched to a gene: 6. In DNA form, the CDR3 reads TGTGCCAGCAGTTTTCAGGGGGTTGGCGGCTACACCTTC. This encodes CASSFQGVGGYTF.

V and J are TRBV10-3 and TRBJ2-5; D ambiguous. Germline V CDR1 and CDR2: ENHRY, SYGVKD. The CDR3 has 15 amino acids. Trimming took 5 bases from V and 1 from J, leaving 14 bases between them. CDR3: CAISKPGRSQETQYF. CDR3 DNA sequence: TGTGCCATCAGTAAGCCTGGGCGCAGCCAAGAGACCCAGTACTTC.

The chain links TRBV4-3 to TRBJ1-4; D call uncertain. The CDR3 contains 15 residues. V gave up 5 bases and J gave up 7 bases, with 17 bases separating them. Per germline, CDR1 LGHNA and CDR2 YSLEER. The CDR3 region is CASSSRRILSEKLFF. CDR3 DNA sequence: TGCGCCAGCAGCTCCCGACGGATCCTCTCTGAAAAACTGTTTTTT.

A single count supports this clonotype. This chain connects TRBV4-1 to TRBJ1-1; D unresolved. The CDR3 is 17 residues long. Per germline, CDR1 MGHRA and CDR2 YSYEKL. Trimming took off 4 bases at V and 3 bases at J, with 21 bases between the two ends. CDR3 in DNA: TGCGCCAGCAGCCCAGGTGTCCGGGATCGCCGGTACACTGAAGCTTTCTTT. Protein product: CASSPGVRDRRYTEAFF.

This clonotype was seen only a few times. CDR3 nucleotide sequence: TGCAGTGCTAGAGCCTCGATACTAGCGGGGGGGTGGAATGAGCAGTTCTTC. Protein: CSARASILAGGWNEQFF. The chain is built from TRBV20-1 and TRBJ2-1, with TRBD2 matching 13 bases. Germline lookup yields CDR1 DFQATT and CDR2 SNEGSKA (reference sequence). J gave up 7 bases and V 1 base, and 10 bases lay outside the gene matches. The CDR3 loop spans 17 amino acids.

The CDR3 DNA is TGCGCCAGCAGCCAAGATAAAATCAGGGGGCGATTGACCTACAATGAGCAGTTCTTC. It specifies CASSQDKIRGRLTYNEQFF. The chain combines TRBV4-1 with TRBJ2-1, with TRBD1 identical over 8 bases. Per the germline V gene, CDR1 is MGHRA and CDR2 is YSYEKL. V was pared by 0 bases and J by 2 bases, with 12 bases of the junction left unmatched. The CDR3 totals 19 residues.

The rearrangement uses TRBV18 and TRBJ2-4; D assignment may be TRBD1 or TRBD2 (5 bases each). CDR3 length equals 14 residues. Germline V gives CDR1 KGHSH, CDR2 LQKENI. V lost 2 bases and J 13 bases, leaving 18 bases between the germline ends. The CDR3: CASSPSKGSWEQYF. The CDR3 nucleotides are TGTGCCAGCTCACCATCCAAGGGGTCTTGGGAGCAGTACTTC.

The chain employs TRBV11-1 and TRBJ2-7; no definite D call. The CDR3 is 16 amino acids. Germline values: CDR1 SGHAT, CDR2 FQDESV (reference sequence). V was shortened by 5 bases and J by 4 bases, with 21 bases between the two germline ends. CDR3 nucleotide sequence: TGTGCCAGCAGCCATAACTCGGGTACCTACCCGTACGAGCAGTACTTC. It translates to CASSHNSGTYPYEQYF.

This chain joins TRBV6-1 and TRBJ1-2; unclear D gene. Trimming removed 1 base at V and 7 bases at J, with 10 bases between. Germline-derived CDR1 and CDR2 are MNHNS and SASEGT. The CDR3 has 13 amino acids. CDR3 sequence reads: CASSEGLRFGYTF. In DNA form, the CDR3 reads TGTGCCAGCAGTGAAGGCCTGCGCTTTGGCTACACCTTC.

The chain carries TRBV12-3 or TRBV12-4 and TRBJ1-6; D is uncertain. The CDR3 consists of 16 residues. V gave up 5 bases and J gave up 6 bases, with 17 bases separating them. In DNA, the CDR3 is TGTGCCAGCAGTATAGAAAAGGGAGTAGGTAATTCACCCCTCCACTTT. It is translated as CASSIEKGVGNSPLHF.